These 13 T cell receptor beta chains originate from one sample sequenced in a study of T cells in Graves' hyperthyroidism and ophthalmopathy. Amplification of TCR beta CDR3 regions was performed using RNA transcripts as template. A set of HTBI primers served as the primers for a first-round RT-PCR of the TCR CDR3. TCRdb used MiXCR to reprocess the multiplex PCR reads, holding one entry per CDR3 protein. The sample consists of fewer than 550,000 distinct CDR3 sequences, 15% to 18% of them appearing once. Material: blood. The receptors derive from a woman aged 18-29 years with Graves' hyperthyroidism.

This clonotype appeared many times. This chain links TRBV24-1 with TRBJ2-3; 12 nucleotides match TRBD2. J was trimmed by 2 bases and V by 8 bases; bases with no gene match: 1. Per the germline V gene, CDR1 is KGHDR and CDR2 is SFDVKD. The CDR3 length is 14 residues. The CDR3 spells CATTSGRATDTQYF. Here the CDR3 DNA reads TGTGCCACCACTAGCGGGAGGGCCACAGATACGCAGTATTTT.

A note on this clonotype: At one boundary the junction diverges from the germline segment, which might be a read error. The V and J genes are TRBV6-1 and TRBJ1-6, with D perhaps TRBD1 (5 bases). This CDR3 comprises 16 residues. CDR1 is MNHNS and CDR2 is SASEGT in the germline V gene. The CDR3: CVSSEAGTQQRSPLHF. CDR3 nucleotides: TGTGTCAGCAGTGAAGCCGGGACCCAGCAGCGCTCACCCCTCCACTTT.

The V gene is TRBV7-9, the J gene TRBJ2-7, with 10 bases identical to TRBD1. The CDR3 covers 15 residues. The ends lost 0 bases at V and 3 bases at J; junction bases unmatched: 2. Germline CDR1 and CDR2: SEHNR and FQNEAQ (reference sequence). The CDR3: CASSLAWDRGYEQYF. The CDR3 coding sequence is TGTGCCAGCAGCTTAGCCTGGGACAGGGGCTACGAGCAGTACTTC.

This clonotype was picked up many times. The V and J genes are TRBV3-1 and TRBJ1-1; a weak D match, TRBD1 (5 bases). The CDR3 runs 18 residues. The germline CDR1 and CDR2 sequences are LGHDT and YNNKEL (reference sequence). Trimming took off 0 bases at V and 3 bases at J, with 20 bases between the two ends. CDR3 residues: CASSQERARVVYHTEAFF. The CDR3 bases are TGTGCCAGCAGCCAAGAGCGGGCCAGGGTGGTGTACCACACTGAAGCTTTCTTT.

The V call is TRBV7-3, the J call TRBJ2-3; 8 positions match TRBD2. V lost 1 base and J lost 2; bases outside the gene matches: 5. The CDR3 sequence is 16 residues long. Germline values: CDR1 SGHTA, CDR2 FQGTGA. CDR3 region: CASSLSGRGATDTQYF. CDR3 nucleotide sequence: TGTGCCAGCAGCTTAAGTGGGCGGGGGGCCACAGATACGCAGTATTTT.

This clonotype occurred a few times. CDR3 sequence reads: CASSPLTGAGNTIYF. The CDR3, as DNA: TGTGCCAGCAGCCCACTCACGGGGGCTGGAAACACCATATATTTT. The rearrangement uses TRBV3-1 and TRBJ1-3; TRBD1 might be the D (5 bases). The CDR3 is 15 residues long. V lost 4 bases and J 2 bases, leaving 12 bases between the germline ends. CDR1 is LGHDT and CDR2 is YNNKEL in the germline V gene (reference sequence).

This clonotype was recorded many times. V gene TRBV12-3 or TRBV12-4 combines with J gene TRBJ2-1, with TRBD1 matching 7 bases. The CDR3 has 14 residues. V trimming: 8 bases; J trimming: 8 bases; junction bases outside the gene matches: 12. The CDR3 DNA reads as TGTGCCAGCGACCGCGGACAGGAGCTCCATGAGCAGTTCTTC. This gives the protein CASDRGQELHEQFF.

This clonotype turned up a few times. DNA for the CDR3: TGTGCCAGCAGTTACTCCTCCTTTCCAAAGACAGGGTCACCCCTCCACTTT. Residues: CASSYSSFPKTGSPLHF. The chain has TRBV6-6 and TRBJ1-6, with 7 bases identical to TRBD1. The length of the CDR3 is 17 residues. Germline values: CDR1 MNHNY, CDR2 SVGAGI (reference sequence). Trimming at V came to 0 bases and at J to 10 bases, leaving 12 bases not matched to a gene.

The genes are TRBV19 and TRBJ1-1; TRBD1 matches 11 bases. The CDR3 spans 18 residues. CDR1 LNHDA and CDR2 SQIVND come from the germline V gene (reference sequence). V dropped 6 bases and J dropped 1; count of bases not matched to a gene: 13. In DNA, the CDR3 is TGTGCCAGTAGGACAGATACTCGGACAGGGGGCGCGAACACTGAAGCTTTCTTT. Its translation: CASRTDTRTGGANTEAFF.

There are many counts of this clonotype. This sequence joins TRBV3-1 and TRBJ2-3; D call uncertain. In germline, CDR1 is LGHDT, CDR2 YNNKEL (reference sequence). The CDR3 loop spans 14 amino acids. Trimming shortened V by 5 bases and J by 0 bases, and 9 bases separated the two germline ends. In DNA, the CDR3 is TGTGCCAGCAGCGTTAGTACTAGCACAGATACGCAGTATTTT. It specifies CASSVSTSTDTQYF.

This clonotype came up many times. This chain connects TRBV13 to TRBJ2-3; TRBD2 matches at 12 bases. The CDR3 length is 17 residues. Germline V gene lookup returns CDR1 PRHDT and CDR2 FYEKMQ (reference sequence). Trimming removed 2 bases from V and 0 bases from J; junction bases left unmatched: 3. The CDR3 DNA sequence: TGTGCCAGCAGCTTATACGGGACTAGCGGGAGCACAGATACGCAGTATTTT. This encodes CASSLYGTSGSTDTQYF.

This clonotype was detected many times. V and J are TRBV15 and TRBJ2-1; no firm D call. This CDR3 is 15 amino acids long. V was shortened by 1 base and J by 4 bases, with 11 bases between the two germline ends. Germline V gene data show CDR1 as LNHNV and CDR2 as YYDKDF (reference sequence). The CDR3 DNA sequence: TGTGCCACCAGCAGAGCACGGACCACGTACAATGAGCAGTTCTTC. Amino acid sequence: CATSRARTTYNEQFF.

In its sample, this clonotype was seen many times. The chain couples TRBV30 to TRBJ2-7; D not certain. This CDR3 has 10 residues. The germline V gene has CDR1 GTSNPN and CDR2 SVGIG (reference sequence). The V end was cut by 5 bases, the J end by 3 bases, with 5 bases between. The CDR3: CAWGGYEQYF. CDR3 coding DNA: TGTGCCTGGGGCGGCTACGAGCAGTACTTC.